Listed below are T cell receptor beta chains from one sample, sequenced in a study of blood T cells in healthy people across ages. From the 5' RACE reads, TCRdb called clonotypes with MiXCR, one entry per CDR3 protein. The sample has 1.5 million to 2 million distinct CDR3 sequences, roughly 50% seen once; the top ten hold 2.1%. The source material was blood. The receptors originated from a woman aged 40 to 50 in good health. The CDR3 runs from the conserved cysteine through the conserved F or W. The D gene is left open where the match is weak. The listing skips clone size in some rows; elsewhere it reads once, few, many or a size class.

D gene	V gene	J gene	clone size	CDR3 DNA	CDR3 protein
-	TRBV6-2/TRBV6-3	TRBJ2-3	once	TGTGCCAGCAGTGGGCTGATCACAGATACGCAGTATTTT	CASSGLITDTQYF
-	TRBV20-1	TRBJ2-5	few	TGCAGTGCTAGTTTTGTGACCCAGTACTTC	CSASFVTQYF
-	TRBV5-1	TRBJ2-3	-	TGCGCCAGCAGCTTGGAGATTTTCAGAGATGCGCAGTATTTT	CASSLEIFRDAQYF
TRBD1	TRBV27	TRBJ1-2	-	TGTGCCAGCAGTCCATACAGGGGGCTGGGTTATGGCTACACCTTC	CASSPYRGLGYGYTF
-	TRBV7-2	TRBJ2-3	-	TGTGCCAGCAGAGAATCCCCAAGCACAGATACGCAGTATTTT	CASRESPSTDTQYF
-	TRBV4-2	TRBJ2-5	-	TGTGCCAGCAGCCAAGATCCTCGGGTACAAGAGACCCAGTACTTC	CASSQDPRVQETQYF
TRBD1	TRBV20-1	TRBJ1-2	few	TGCAGTGCTAGAGGGGGGGACAGCTCCTATGGCTACACCTTC	CSARGGDSSYGYTF
TRBD1	TRBV28	TRBJ1-6	-	TGTGCCAGCAGTTTATTGGGACAGCTTAATTCACCCCTCCACTTT	CASSLLGQLNSPLHF
-	TRBV4-1	TRBJ1-2	-	TGCGCCAGCAGCCCCGACTTCTTGGGTGGCTACACCTTC	CASSPDFLGGYTF
-	TRBV12-3/TRBV12-4	TRBJ2-1	few	TGTGCCAGCAGTTTGGCCAAAAACAATGAGCAGTTCTTC	CASSLAKNNEQFF
TRBD1	TRBV10-3	TRBJ1-1	-	TGTGCCATCAGTGAGAGGGGACAGCCACCGAACACTGAAGCTTTCTTT	CAISERGQPPNTEAFF